The 7 T cell receptor beta chains presented below share a single source sample, sequenced in a study of naive and memory T cell subsets. The beta constant-region primer was an equimolar mix of two oligonucleotides covering TRBC1 and TRBC2. Ligated cDNA was amplified by four rounds of PCR with nested alpha and beta constant-region primers and SP2. MiXCR, run by TCRdb on the UMI-ligation and nested PCR reads, gives a single entry per CDR3 protein. The sample holds tens of thousands of distinct CDR3 sequences; roughly 10% are singletons and the top ten take around a fifth. Material for sequencing was central memory CD8+ T cells from blood. Receptor source: a human donor in good health.

V and J are TRBV5-5 and TRBJ2-1, with 9 positions matching TRBD2. There are 16 residues in the CDR3. V shed 2 bases and J 8 bases; nucleotides not matched to a gene: 11. In germline, CDR1 is SGHKS, CDR2 YYEKEE (reference sequence). The DNA of the CDR3 is TGTGCCAGCAGCTTCGCGGGAGGGCCCAGACACTATGAGCAGTTCTTC. This codes for CASSFAGGPRHYEQFF.

This clonotype was counted only a few times. The chain carries TRBV30 and TRBJ1-1, with TRBD1 as a possible D gene (6 bases). With 8 bases removed from V and 5 bases from J, the gap between germline ends came to 15 bases. Germline CDR1 GTSNPN, CDR2 SVGIG (reference sequence). This CDR3 is built from 12 residues. The CDR3 DNA follows: TGTGCCGGAGGGGGTAGGCGTACTGAAGCTTTCTTT. It specifies CAGGGRRTEAFF.

The gene calls are TRBV13 and TRBJ2-3, with TRBD1 identical over 7 bases. Per germline, CDR1 PRHDT and CDR2 FYEKMQ (reference sequence). The J segment lost 6 bases and the V segment lost 2 bases, leaving 8 bases of the junction unmatched. The CDR3 is made up of 15 amino acids. This chain's CDR3 is CASSLSRQGSDTQYF. The DNA for the CDR3 is TGTGCCAGCAGCTTATCGAGACAGGGATCGGATACGCAGTATTTT.

The chain joins TRBV6-5 to TRBJ2-7; D gene uncertain. The germline V and J ends were trimmed by 6 bases and 0 bases, with 9 bases remaining between them. The CDR3 covers 13 residues. From germline, CDR1 is MNHEY and CDR2 SVGAGI. CDR3 in amino acids: CASRYTSSYEQYF. CDR3 DNA sequence: TGTGCCAGCAGGTATACGAGCTCCTACGAGCAGTACTTC.

This clonotype was detected only a few times. The chain is built from TRBV20-1 and TRBJ2-7, with 7 bases aligning to TRBD2. Germline values: CDR1 DFQATT, CDR2 SNEGSKA (reference sequence). The CDR3 is 15 residues long. V lost 6 bases, J lost 7 bases, and 18 bases stayed unmatched. CDR3 nucleotides: TGCAGTGCCAACTCCCGACAGTCCTCGGGGGGTGAGCAGTACTTC. This translates into CSANSRQSSGGEQYF.

The CDR3 sequence is CAWSRADNQPQHF. The DNA for the CDR3 is TGTGCCTGGAGTAGGGCAGACAATCAGCCCCAGCATTTT. The chain uses TRBV30 and TRBJ1-5; D is unclear. The CDR3 length is 13 residues. The germline V and J ends were trimmed by 2 bases and 3 bases, with 8 bases remaining between them. Germline V gene lookup returns CDR1 GTSNPN and CDR2 SVGIG (reference sequence).

The sample holds a few counts of this clonotype. V and J are TRBV6-1 and TRBJ1-3; D not resolved. CDR3 length: 15 amino acids. The V gene lost 0 bases and the J gene lost 1 base, with 7 bases spanning the gap. Germline values: CDR1 MNHNS, CDR2 SASEGT. The CDR3 loop is CASSEAADSGNTIYF. The DNA for the CDR3 is TGTGCCAGCAGTGAAGCTGCGGATTCTGGAAACACCATATATTTT.